Detailed here is one T cell receptor beta chain. Measured with immunoSEQ multiplex PCR; TCRdb has only the in-frame clones, and not every one. The sample yields approximately 280,000 clones, 85% seen once. This specimen comes from a study of blood T cell repertoires in COVID-19. Overall study: Samples of COVID-19 (acute and convalescent) were obtained from the United States, Italy and Spain.

This CDR3 comprises 16 residues. V was pared by 3 bases and J by 1 base, with 14 bases between. CDR1 and CDR2 from the germline V gene are SGHKS and YYEKEE (reference sequence). Participant reports of clinical history set cohort assignment. The chain links TRBV5-5 to TRBJ1-5, with a possible D match to TRBD1 (5 bases). The sequenced sample consisted of PBMCs or T cells enriched from blood (not recorded which). This TCR was recovered from a woman in her 50s who had recovered from COVID-19. CDR3 in DNA: TGTGCCAGCAGCTCCGGTGGGGGGTTCAGCAATCAGCCCCAGCATTTT. Protein sequence: CASSSGGGFSNQPQHF.